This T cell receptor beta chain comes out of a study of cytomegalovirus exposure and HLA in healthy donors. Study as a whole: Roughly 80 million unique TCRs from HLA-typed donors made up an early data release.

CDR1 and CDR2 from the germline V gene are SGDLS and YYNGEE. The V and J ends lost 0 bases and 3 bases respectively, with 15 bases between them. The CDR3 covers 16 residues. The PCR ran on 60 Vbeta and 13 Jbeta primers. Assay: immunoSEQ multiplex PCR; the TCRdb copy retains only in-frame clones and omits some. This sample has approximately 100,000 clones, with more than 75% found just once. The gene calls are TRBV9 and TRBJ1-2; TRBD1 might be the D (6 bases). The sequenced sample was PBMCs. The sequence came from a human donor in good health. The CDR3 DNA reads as TGTGCCAGCAGCGTAGGTTCAGGGGCATGGGACTATGGCTACACCTTC. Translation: CASSVGSGAWDYGYTF.